The clone carrying this TCR beta chain was observed once. Its specificity is not known. Using immunoSEQ multiplex PCR, the repertoire was profiled, and TCRdb retains in-frame clones only, with some absent. The repertoire includes 20,000 to 25,000 clones, approximately 80% of them detected once, and 3.4% sits in the top ten. These data are taken from a study of tumor-infiltrating lymphocytes in localized non-small cell lung cancer. The wider study: The cohort mixed smokers and never-smokers, several histologies, and some post-neoadjuvant-chemotherapy samples. Study-wide results and caveats: Available tissue quantity limited TCR sequencing to a patient subset.

The CDR3 extends over 15 amino acids. The germline gives CDR1 SNHLY, CDR2 FYNNEI. V was shortened by 6 bases and J by 4 bases, with 18 bases between the two germline ends. V usage is TRBV2 and J usage is TRBJ1-1; weak D call: TRBD1 (5 bases). The sample was lung tumor tissue. The sequence was obtained from a human donor with non-small cell lung cancer. DNA for the CDR3: TGTGCCAGCAGCAAAGGGGAAAAATTGGGCACTGAAGCTTTCTTT. The encoded protein is CASSKGEKLGTEAFF.